Listed here are 18 T cell receptor beta chains from one sample, sequenced in a study of cytomegalovirus exposure and HLA in healthy donors. The PCR used 60 Vbeta and 13 Jbeta primers. Sequencing was performed with immunoSEQ multiplex PCR; in TCRdb, only in-frame clones are kept and a portion is missing. The sample includes about 220,000 clones, 65% to 75% of them seen just once. The sequenced sample was PBMCs. The receptors come from a woman younger than 45 in good health and CMV-seronegative.

The rearrangement joins TRBV11-2 to TRBJ2-5; possibly TRBD2 for D (6 bases). V was shortened by 6 bases and J by 5 bases, with 19 bases between the two germline ends. Germline CDR1 reads SGHAT; CDR2 reads FQNNGV. There are 15 residues in the CDR3. CDR3 nucleotide sequence: TGTGCCAGCAGTCGTGGTGGACTATTAGGGGAGACCCAGTACTTC. This translates into CASSRGGLLGETQYF.

The chain uses TRBV15 and TRBJ2-7; TRBD2 aligns across 7 bases. Germline V lookup: CDR1 LNHNV, CDR2 YYDKDF (reference sequence). V dropped 3 bases and J dropped 3; count of bases not matched to a gene: 8. The CDR3 spans 15 residues. CDR3 sequence: CATSSIRTSIYEQYF. The CDR3 DNA is TGTGCCACCAGCAGTATAAGGACTAGTATCTACGAGCAGTACTTC.

The chain has TRBV29-1 and TRBJ2-1, with 8 nucleotides matching TRBD2. J lost 8 bases, V lost 0 bases, and 12 bases had no gene match. This CDR3 is built from 16 residues. Germline lookup yields CDR1 SQVTM and CDR2 ANQGSEA. CDR3 nucleotides: TGCAGCGTTGAAGATCGAGTAGCGGGGCCCCCCGATGAGCAGTTCTTC. Protein: CSVEDRVAGPPDEQFF.

This rearrangement joins TRBV10-3 to TRBJ1-1, with 7 bases fitting TRBD1. Germline lookup yields CDR1 ENHRY and CDR2 SYGVKD. This CDR3 contains 15 residues. V dropped 6 bases and J dropped 2; count of bases not matched to a gene: 9. CDR3 nucleotides: TGTGCCATCAGAGTCTCGGGACAGCAAAACACTGAAGCTTTCTTT. As protein: CAIRVSGQQNTEAFF.

This chain connects TRBV2 to TRBJ1-4; the D gene is possibly TRBD1 (6 bases). The CDR3 runs to 13 residues. Between the trimmed V and J ends, which lost 11 bases and 10 bases, there was a span of 20 bases. Germline V gene sequence: CDR1 SNHLY, CDR2 FYNNEI. CDR3 nucleotide sequence: TGTGCCGGCTCCATGTCAGGGGAGGGAAAACTGTTTTTT. It yields the protein CAGSMSGEGKLFF.

This clone was observed a single time. This chain connects TRBV29-1 to TRBJ2-3; D gene ambiguous. V was clipped by 3 bases and J by 4 bases, with 11 bases between them. There are 13 residues in the CDR3. Germline CDR1 and CDR2: SQVTM and ANQGSEA. In DNA form, the CDR3 reads TGCAGCGTTGATCCGGGTTCTGCAGATACGCAGTATTTT. Translation gives CSVDPGSADTQYF.

This clone occurred a few times. This chain joins TRBV5-6 and TRBJ1-1; D not certain. This CDR3 spans 13 amino acids. CDR1 and CDR2 (germline): SGHDT, YYEEEE. Trimming shortened V by 0 bases and J by 4 bases, and 7 bases separated the two germline ends. In nucleotides, the CDR3 is TGTGCCAGCAGCTTGGGGCCAAGCACTGAAGCTTTCTTT. It yields the protein CASSLGPSTEAFF.

The chain is built from TRBV7-8 and TRBJ1-2; possible D gene TRBD1, 5 bases. V shed 2 bases and J shed 8 bases, with 15 bases lying between them. The germline V gene encodes CDR1 SGHVS and CDR2 FQNEAQ. The CDR3 runs 14 residues. The CDR3 DNA follows: TGTGCCAGCAGCTTAATTTGGGGGGAATCGGGCTACACCTTC. Residues: CASSLIWGESGYTF.

The chain recombines TRBV4-1 with TRBJ1-1; D is uncertain. Trimming cost V 2 bases and J 1 base, with 11 bases left between them. The CDR3 consists of 15 residues. Per germline, CDR1 MGHRA and CDR2 YSYEKL. The DNA for the CDR3 is TGCGCCAGCAGCCAACTGAGCCGAGGGAACACTGAAGCTTTCTTT. This sequence encodes CASSQLSRGNTEAFF.

This clone was counted a single time. This chain connects TRBV2 to TRBJ1-2; 9 bases match TRBD1. The germline gives CDR1 SNHLY, CDR2 FYNNEI. Germline trimming cut 8 bases from V and 8 bases from J; bases unmatched to any gene: 6. The CDR3 runs 12 residues. This chain's CDR3 is CASPTGGDGYTF. CDR3 in DNA: TGTGCCAGCCCAACAGGGGGCGACGGCTACACCTTC.

Of note for this clone: The sample carries other DNA sequences with the same CDR3. V and J are TRBV6-5 and TRBJ2-7; 11 nucleotides line up with TRBD1. The CDR3 is 14 residues long. Germline V gene lookup returns CDR1 MNHEY and CDR2 SVGAGI. V was clipped by 4 bases and J by 3 bases; unmatched bases: 2. CDR3 sequence (DNA): TGTGCCAGCAGTTCCGGGACAGGGGGCTACGAGCAGTACTTC. Its protein product is CASSSGTGGYEQYF.

The rearrangement uses TRBV6-1 and TRBJ1-1; 9 bases are a match to TRBD1. The V and J ends lost 2 bases and 0 bases, in that order; junction bases with no gene match: 4. The CDR3 contains 16 residues. Germline lookup yields CDR1 MNHNS and CDR2 SASEGT. The CDR3 DNA reads TGTGCCAGCAGTGAAAGGACAGGGGATATGAACACTGAAGCTTTCTTT. Translating it yields CASSERTGDMNTEAFF.

The CDR3 DNA is TGTGCCAGCAGCGCCCGCAGGGGTTACCAAGAGACCCAGTACTTC. Translation gives CASSARRGYQETQYF. The V and J genes are TRBV11-1 and TRBJ2-5, with a possible D match to TRBD1 (6 bases). Germline lookup yields CDR1 SGHAT and CDR2 FQDESV (reference sequence). This CDR3 has 15 residues. V was cut by 5 bases and J by 0 bases, with 13 bases left in between. Supplemented by reference TRBV11-1 and TRBJ2-5, the full variable domain reads EAEVAQSPRYKITEKSQAVAFWCDPISGHATLYWYRQILGQGPELLVQFQDESVVDDSQLPKDRFSAERLKGVDSTLKIQPAELGDSAMYLCASSARRGYQETQYFGPGTRLLVL.

The genes are TRBV4-2 and TRBJ2-1, with a weak D call TRBD2 (6 bases). Trimming shortened V by 4 bases and J by 10 bases, and 8 bases separated the two germline ends. The CDR3 contains 11 residues. Germline values: CDR1 LGHNA, CDR2 YNFKEQ. CDR3 residues: CASSLGLEQFF. The CDR3 region has the DNA TGTGCCAGCAGCCTCGGACTAGAGCAGTTCTTC.

The chain uses TRBV4-2 and TRBJ2-1, with 7 bases that match TRBD2. This CDR3 region has 17 residues. V lost 4 bases to trimming and J lost 3 bases; unmatched junction nucleotides: 12. Germline-derived CDR1 and CDR2 are LGHNA and YNFKEQ. CDR3 protein: CASSLGVGSGFYNEQFF. CDR3 bases: TGTGCCAGCAGCCTTGGGGTGGGTAGCGGGTTCTACAATGAGCAGTTCTTC.

This sequence joins TRBV2 and TRBJ2-7; D is unclear. The germline V gene has CDR1 SNHLY and CDR2 FYNNEI. CDR3 length: 12 residues. The V and J ends lost 4 bases and 1 base respectively, with 5 bases between them. CDR3 sequence reads: CASSGLSYEQYF. CDR3 DNA sequence: TGTGCCAGCAGTGGACTTTCCTACGAGCAGTACTTC.

To note about this clone: The sample holds other DNA sequences that translate to the same CDR3. CDR3 residues: CASSQVGGLRGSTDTQYF. CDR3 DNA sequence: TGCGCCAGCAGCCAAGTGGGCGGGTTGCGGGGGAGCACAGATACGCAGTATTTT. The V gene is TRBV4-1, the J gene TRBJ2-3, with 7 bases that match TRBD2. J lost 0 bases, V lost 1 base, and 10 bases had no gene match. Germline V gene data show CDR1 as MGHRA and CDR2 as YSYEKL. This CDR3 region has 18 residues.

V is TRBV27 and J is TRBJ2-2; D is possibly TRBD2 (6 bases). Trimming pared 7 bases from V and 1 base from J, leaving 13 bases between. The CDR3 loop spans 15 amino acids. Germline CDR1 reads MNHEY; CDR2 reads SMNVEV (reference sequence). CDR3 DNA: TGTGCCAGCATGGAGGGGAGTTGGAACACCGGGGAGCTGTTTTTT. This encodes CASMEGSWNTGELFF.